This T cell receptor (beta chain) stems from a study of cytomegalovirus exposure and HLA in healthy donors. Germline V gene lookup returns CDR1 MRHNA and CDR2 SNTAGT. The junction had 6 bases not matched to a gene; V was cut back by 4 bases and J by 3 bases. The CDR3 contains 16 residues. 60 Vbeta and 13 Jbeta primers were used in PCR. Sequencing used immunoSEQ multiplex PCR; TCRdb keeps in-frame clones, though not all of them. The top ten clones hold 4% of a sample with 250,000 to 350,000 clones, 86% of them seen once. The receptor was isolated from a man between 35 and 55 years old in good health and CMV-seropositive. The rearrangement uses TRBV6-4 and TRBJ2-2, with 9 bases identical to TRBD1. The sequenced sample was PBMCs. The CDR3 coding sequence is TGTGCCAGCAGTGTCCGGACAGGGGCGGACACCGGGGAGCTGTTTTTT. Protein: CASSVRTGADTGELFF.